The rows below give T cell receptor beta chains drawn from one sample of a study of T-cell memory formation after mild COVID-19. TCRdb re-derived calls from the 5' RACE reads in MiXCR, one entry per CDR3 protein. The sample has roughly 550,000 distinct CDR3 sequences, about 20% seen once; the top ten hold approximately 12%. The specimen sequenced was PBMCs or a T cell subset sorted from them (not recorded which). The receptors shown here come from an adult woman who had mild COVID-19 (a few samples of this study predate the infection). Cell type and time point are not known. Each CDR3 is given with its conserved first and last residue. Each record gives: J gene, clone size, V gene, D gene, CDR3 DNA, CDR3 protein. A D gene is named only where the DNA matches it firmly. Where a row states a size, it is once, few, many or the class of an expanded clone; other rows omit it.

j_call: TRBJ2-7; clone_size: .; v_call: TRBV12-3/TRBV12-4; d_call: TRBD1; cdr3_nt: TGTGCCAGCAGTTTAGCCTTGACAGGGATCGGGCAGTACTTC; cdr3_aa: CASSLALTGIGQYF
j_call: TRBJ1-1; clone_size: .; v_call: TRBV6-2/TRBV6-3; d_call: .; cdr3_nt: TGTGCCAGCAGTACTGGGGTCGGTTTGGGGGAGGGAGCCTTCTTT; cdr3_aa: CASSTGVGLGEGAFF
j_call: TRBJ2-7; clone_size: few; v_call: TRBV12-3/TRBV12-4; d_call: TRBD2; cdr3_nt: TGTGCCAGCAGCTCCCGGACTAGCGGGAGGATATCCTACGAGCAGTACTTC; cdr3_aa: CASSSRTSGRISYEQYF
j_call: TRBJ2-2; clone_size: .; v_call: TRBV7-9; d_call: TRBD1; cdr3_nt: TGTGCCTGCCGGACAGGGGGTAACACCGGGGAGCTGTTTTTT; cdr3_aa: CACRTGGNTGELFF
j_call: TRBJ2-1; clone_size: once; v_call: TRBV12-3/TRBV12-4; d_call: .; cdr3_nt: TGTGCCAGCAGTGAAGACTACCGGGGATACTACAATGAGCAGTTCTTC; cdr3_aa: CASSEDYRGYYNEQFF
j_call: TRBJ2-5; clone_size: .; v_call: TRBV12-3/TRBV12-4; d_call: .; cdr3_nt: TGTGCCAGCAGTTTGTCAGCAGGGACAGAGACCCAGTACTTC; cdr3_aa: CASSLSAGTETQYF
j_call: TRBJ2-2; clone_size: many; v_call: TRBV24-1; d_call: TRBD2; cdr3_nt: TGTGCCACCGAGCAGACTAGCGGGAACACCGGGGAGCTGTTTTTT; cdr3_aa: CATEQTSGNTGELFF
j_call: TRBJ2-2; clone_size: few; v_call: TRBV29-1; d_call: .; cdr3_nt: TGCAGCGTTGAAGGGTACATTGGTTCCGGGGAGCTGTTTTTT; cdr3_aa: CSVEGYIGSGELFF
j_call: TRBJ1-6; clone_size: .; v_call: TRBV7-8; d_call: .; cdr3_nt: TGTGCCAGCAGCTCCAAGTTGGGGGTCTGGGGTAATTCACCCCTCCACTTT; cdr3_aa: CASSSKLGVWGNSPLHF
j_call: TRBJ2-4; clone_size: few; v_call: TRBV29-1; d_call: .; cdr3_nt: TGCAGCGTTGCTGGGGAGGCGGCCAAAAACATTCAGTACTTC; cdr3_aa: CSVAGEAAKNIQYF
j_call: TRBJ2-5; clone_size: .; v_call: TRBV6-2/TRBV6-3; d_call: .; cdr3_nt: TGTGCCAGCAGTTACTCGACCTCGACATATGACCAAGAGACCCAGTACTTC; cdr3_aa: CASSYSTSTYDQETQYF
j_call: TRBJ1-1; clone_size: .; v_call: TRBV5-1; d_call: .; cdr3_nt: TGCGCCAGCAGCTTGGCCGAGGGTCCCCCGGGGAACACTGAAGCTTTCTTT; cdr3_aa: CASSLAEGPPGNTEAFF
j_call: TRBJ2-5; clone_size: many; v_call: TRBV7-2; d_call: TRBD1; cdr3_nt: TGTGCCAGCAGCTCAGGGACAGGGAGGCTGGAGACCCAGTACTTC; cdr3_aa: CASSSGTGRLETQYF
j_call: TRBJ2-5; clone_size: .; v_call: TRBV6-2/TRBV6-3; d_call: TRBD2; cdr3_nt: TGTGCCAGCAGTTACAGCGGGGAGGTCCTTTCTCAGGGAGGAGAGACCCAGTACTTC; cdr3_aa: CASSYSGEVLSQGGETQYF
j_call: TRBJ2-2; clone_size: .; v_call: TRBV11-2; d_call: .; cdr3_nt: TGTGCCAGCAGCTTAGGAGGGGCCCCGAACACCGGGGAGCTGTTTTTT; cdr3_aa: CASSLGGAPNTGELFF
j_call: TRBJ2-5; clone_size: few; v_call: TRBV24-1; d_call: .; cdr3_nt: TGTGCCACCAGTCCTATTGGGGGACAAGAGACCCAGTACTTC; cdr3_aa: CATSPIGGQETQYF
j_call: TRBJ2-3; clone_size: few; v_call: TRBV6-1; d_call: .; cdr3_nt: TGTGCCAGCAAAACTAGCTTGAGCACAGATACGCAGTATTTT; cdr3_aa: CASKTSLSTDTQYF
j_call: TRBJ2-2; clone_size: many; v_call: TRBV7-8; d_call: .; cdr3_nt: TGTGCCAGCAGTTTTTCGGGTGCCAACACCGGGGAGCTGTTTTTT; cdr3_aa: CASSFSGANTGELFF
j_call: TRBJ1-1; clone_size: .; v_call: TRBV30; d_call: .; cdr3_nt: TGTGCCTGGAGTGTCAGGCCCATGGACACTGAAGCTTTCTTT; cdr3_aa: CAWSVRPMDTEAFF
j_call: TRBJ2-3; clone_size: .; v_call: TRBV20-1; d_call: TRBD2; cdr3_nt: TGCAGTGCTAGAGATGCCTACCTAGCGGGGGGTTCAGATACGCAGTATTTT; cdr3_aa: CSARDAYLAGGSDTQYF
j_call: TRBJ2-5; clone_size: few; v_call: TRBV12-3/TRBV12-4; d_call: TRBD1; cdr3_nt: TGTGCCAGCAGGAGACAGGGTCGGGTCCAAGAGACCCAGTACTTC; cdr3_aa: CASRRQGRVQETQYF
j_call: TRBJ2-2; clone_size: few; v_call: TRBV2; d_call: .; cdr3_nt: TGTGCCAGCAGTGAGCGGCGTTTGGAGGGCACCGGGGAGCTGTTTTTT; cdr3_aa: CASSERRLEGTGELFF
j_call: TRBJ2-1; clone_size: few; v_call: TRBV7-2; d_call: TRBD2; cdr3_nt: TGTGCCAGCAGCTTCGCTGGACTAGCGGGGGGTCTCTCCTACAATGAGCAGTTCTTC; cdr3_aa: CASSFAGLAGGLSYNEQFF
j_call: TRBJ2-7; clone_size: many; v_call: TRBV27; d_call: .; cdr3_nt: TGTGCCAGCAGCTTATCTTCCGGATACGAGCAGTACTTC; cdr3_aa: CASSLSSGYEQYF
j_call: TRBJ1-1; clone_size: few; v_call: TRBV12-3/TRBV12-4; d_call: .; cdr3_nt: TGTGCCAGCAGTTCTAGCTCCGGGGGCACTGAAGCTTTCTTT; cdr3_aa: CASSSSSGGTEAFF
j_call: TRBJ2-3; clone_size: .; v_call: TRBV18; d_call: .; cdr3_nt: TGTGCCAGCTCACCAATGACAGATACGCAGTATTTT; cdr3_aa: CASSPMTDTQYF
j_call: TRBJ2-5; clone_size: .; v_call: TRBV19; d_call: .; cdr3_nt: TGTGCCAGTAGTATGAGGGTGCAGGAGACCCAGTACTTC; cdr3_aa: CASSMRVQETQYF
j_call: TRBJ2-6; clone_size: .; v_call: TRBV5-4; d_call: .; cdr3_nt: TGTGCCAGCAGCTTAAAAGGGGCCAACGTCCTGACTTTC; cdr3_aa: CASSLKGANVLTF
j_call: TRBJ2-7; clone_size: .; v_call: TRBV5-1; d_call: TRBD1; cdr3_nt: TGCGCCAGCAGCTTGGGGGACAGGGGGCGGAACCCCTACGAGCAGTACTTC; cdr3_aa: CASSLGDRGRNPYEQYF
j_call: TRBJ2-7; clone_size: few; v_call: TRBV2; d_call: TRBD2; cdr3_nt: TGTGCCAGCAGCCCCCCTAGCGGGAGAAACCCCTCCTACGAGCAGTACTTC; cdr3_aa: CASSPPSGRNPSYEQYF
j_call: TRBJ2-1; clone_size: few; v_call: TRBV5-1; d_call: TRBD2; cdr3_nt: TGCGCCAGCAGCCCCACTCCTACCACGACTAGCGGGGAGAATGAGCAGTTCTTC; cdr3_aa: CASSPTPTTTSGENEQFF
j_call: TRBJ2-1; clone_size: few; v_call: TRBV11-3; d_call: .; cdr3_nt: TGTGCCAGCAGCTTAAGCGGATACTACGGGGACAATGAGCAGTTCTTC; cdr3_aa: CASSLSGYYGDNEQFF
j_call: TRBJ2-3; clone_size: .; v_call: TRBV3-1; d_call: TRBD2; cdr3_nt: TGTGCCAGCAGCCCCACTAGCGGGGCAGATACGCAGTATTTT; cdr3_aa: CASSPTSGADTQYF
j_call: TRBJ2-2; clone_size: few; v_call: TRBV24-1; d_call: .; cdr3_nt: TGTGCCACCAGTGCGGGGCGCGGCACCGGGGAGCTGTTTTTT; cdr3_aa: CATSAGRGTGELFF
j_call: TRBJ2-2; clone_size: few; v_call: TRBV7-3; d_call: .; cdr3_nt: TGTGCCAGCAGCTTTCGGACTACTCACACCGGGGAGCTGTTTTTT; cdr3_aa: CASSFRTTHTGELFF
j_call: TRBJ2-5; clone_size: few; v_call: TRBV7-8; d_call: .; cdr3_nt: TGTGCCAGCAGCTTCGAGGGGTGGGGGGAGACCCAGTACTTC; cdr3_aa: CASSFEGWGETQYF
j_call: TRBJ1-1; clone_size: .; v_call: TRBV14; d_call: .; cdr3_nt: TGTGCCAGCAGCCAAGGGCCGCAAGAAGCTTTCTTT; cdr3_aa: CASSQGPQEAFF
j_call: TRBJ2-5; clone_size: .; v_call: TRBV6-5; d_call: TRBD1; cdr3_nt: TGTGCCAGCAGTTACAGCAGGGGGCAGTTGGGGACCCAGTACTTC; cdr3_aa: CASSYSRGQLGTQYF
j_call: TRBJ1-2; clone_size: few; v_call: TRBV12-3/TRBV12-4; d_call: .; cdr3_nt: TGTGCCAGCAGTCCAGGACAGTTTTCTAACTATGGCTACACCTTC; cdr3_aa: CASSPGQFSNYGYTF
j_call: TRBJ2-7; clone_size: .; v_call: TRBV4-1; d_call: TRBD1; cdr3_nt: TGCGCCAGCAGCCGATCCCCCGGGACAGGGCTCTACGAGCAGTACTTC; cdr3_aa: CASSRSPGTGLYEQYF
j_call: TRBJ2-2; clone_size: .; v_call: TRBV9; d_call: TRBD2; cdr3_nt: TGTGCCAGCACCCGGACTAGCGGGAATTCGGGGGAGCTGTTTTTT; cdr3_aa: CASTRTSGNSGELFF
j_call: TRBJ1-6; clone_size: .; v_call: TRBV12-3/TRBV12-4; d_call: .; cdr3_nt: TGTGCCAGCAGTCTCAATGGGTTCCCAGGGCGACTCCACTTT; cdr3_aa: CASSLNGFPGRLHF
j_call: TRBJ1-5; clone_size: .; v_call: TRBV27; d_call: .; cdr3_nt: TGTGCCAGCGGCGTACGCTTGGGAAATCAGCCCCAGCATTTT; cdr3_aa: CASGVRLGNQPQHF
j_call: TRBJ2-3; clone_size: many; v_call: TRBV4-2; d_call: .; cdr3_nt: TGTGCCAGCAGCCAAGTGCCAGATACGCAGTATTTT; cdr3_aa: CASSQVPDTQYF
j_call: TRBJ2-7; clone_size: few; v_call: TRBV7-9; d_call: .; cdr3_nt: TGTGCCAGCAGCGACAACCCCGTTGGGGGACGGCGGTTTTACGAGCAGTACTTC; cdr3_aa: CASSDNPVGGRRFYEQYF
j_call: TRBJ2-1; clone_size: .; v_call: TRBV7-6; d_call: .; cdr3_nt: TGTGCCAGCAGCTTAAGAGCGGGCTCCTACAATGAGCAGTTCTTC; cdr3_aa: CASSLRAGSYNEQFF
j_call: TRBJ2-1; clone_size: few; v_call: TRBV6-6; d_call: .; cdr3_nt: TGTGCCAGCAGTTACTCCTACGGGAGAGCGGAGAATGAGCAGTTCTTC; cdr3_aa: CASSYSYGRAENEQFF
j_call: TRBJ2-3; clone_size: .; v_call: TRBV7-9; d_call: .; cdr3_nt: TGTGCCAGCAGCTCCCCGGGTATTGCCCGTGATACGCAGTATTTT; cdr3_aa: CASSSPGIARDTQYF
j_call: TRBJ1-3; clone_size: .; v_call: TRBV5-4; d_call: .; cdr3_nt: TGTGCCAGCAGCTGGTCTGGAAACACCATATATTTT; cdr3_aa: CASSWSGNTIYF